The 32 T cell receptor beta chains below all came from one sample that was sequenced in a study of blood T cells in healthy people across ages. Combining a sample-barcoded 5' primer with a J-beta primer mix, a second PCR ran for roughly 7 to 12 cycles. Each CDR3 protein is one row after TCRdb ran MiXCR on the 5' RACE reads. Of about 1.8 million distinct CDR3 sequences in the sample, roughly 49% are singletons; the top ten hold 2% to 2.5%. Sequenced input: blood. The source of these receptors is a woman in her thirties or forties in good health.

The rearrangement joins TRBV5-1 to TRBJ2-3; TRBD2 matches 13 bases. V was pared by 1 base and J by 2 bases, with 7 bases of the junction left unmatched. The CDR3 length is 18 residues. Germline V gene lookup returns CDR1 SGHRS and CDR2 YFSETQ. This CDR3 is CASSLRSTSGGYTDTQYF. The CDR3, as DNA: TGCGCCAGCAGCTTGAGGTCGACTAGCGGGGGGTACACAGATACGCAGTATTTT.

In the case of this clonotype: One end of the junction is discordant with germline, which a read error may explain. The chain is built from TRBV9 and TRBJ2-3; D is unclear. The CDR3 is 15 amino acids. CDR1 and CDR2 from the germline V gene are SGDLS and YYNGEE. The CDR3 DNA sequence: TGTGCCAGCAGCGTAGAGTGGGGTAGCACAGATACGCGGTATTTT. Translated, it gives CASSVEWGSTDTRYF.

The chain is built from TRBV7-2 and TRBJ2-5; 9 bases agree with TRBD2. After removal of 8 bases from V and 2 bases from J, the junction contained 3 bases not matched to a gene. CDR1 and CDR2 from the germline V gene are SGHTA and FQGNSA. This CDR3 spans 13 amino acids. The CDR3 nucleotides read TGTGCCAGCGGACTAGCGCGTCAAGAGACCCAGTACTTC. Protein: CASGLARQETQYF.

Concerning this clonotype itself: Relative to the germline gene, one junction end is altered; a read error may explain this. V is TRBV4-2 and J is TRBJ1-1; possibly TRBD1 for D (6 bases). From germline, CDR1 is LGHNA and CDR2 YNFKEQ. The CDR3 runs to 16 residues. CDR3 DNA: TGTGTCAGCAGCCAAGTGACGGGGGCGGTAGGCACTGAAGCTTTCTTT. It yields the protein CVSSQVTGAVGTEAFF.

The V gene is TRBV7-2, the J gene TRBJ2-1, with a possible D match to TRBD2 (5 bases). The CDR3 sequence is 15 residues long. From germline, CDR1 is SGHTA and CDR2 FQGNSA. With 5 bases removed from V and 1 base from J, the gap between germline ends came to 12 bases. In DNA, the CDR3 is TGTGCCAGCAGCACCCGAGCGGTATCCTACAATGAGCAGTTCTTC. Translating gives CASSTRAVSYNEQFF.

Points on this clonotype: Germline and junction disagree at one end, which may indicate a read error. The rearrangement links TRBV5-5 to TRBJ2-3; 11 bases are shared with TRBD2. The CDR3 loop spans 17 amino acids. CDR1 SGHKS and CDR2 YYEKEE come from the germline V gene (reference sequence). The CDR3 DNA reads TGTACCAGCAGCTCCTTACTGACTAGCGGGGCTTCAGATACGCAGTATTTT. Translated: CTSSSLLTSGASDTQYF.

This clonotype was seen a handful of times. The chain combines TRBV7-2 with TRBJ2-7, with 8 positions matching TRBD2. This CDR3 has 17 amino acids. Unmatched junction bases numbered 13, after V lost 2 bases and J lost 4 bases. Germline V CDR1 and CDR2: SGHTA, FQGNSA. The CDR3 DNA follows: TGTGCCAGCAGCTTACCTTCTCTGAAGCGGGGGTCATACGAGCAGTACTTC. Amino acid sequence: CASSLPSLKRGSYEQYF. Full variable domain (rest looked up from reference TRBV7-2 and TRBJ2-7): GAGVSQSPSNKVTEKGKDVELRCDPISGHTALYWYRQSLGQGLEFLIYFQGNSAPDKSGLPSDRFSAERTGGSVSTLTIQRTQQEDSAVYLCASSLPSLKRGSYEQYFGPGTRLTVT.

This clonotype was observed a single time. The chain recombines TRBV4-3 with TRBJ2-5; TRBD2 matches 8 bases. The better agreement between TRBJ2-7 and the DNA end casts doubt on the J call. Per the germline V gene, CDR1 is LGHNA and CDR2 is YSLEER. The CDR3 spans 15 residues. CDR3 loop: CASSQSGGPPYEQYF. CDR3 nucleotides: TGCGCCAGCAGCCAGAGCGGGGGTCCACCCTACGAGCAGTACTTC.

The count of this clonotype is one. The chain links TRBV4-2 to TRBJ1-5; TRBD1 matches at 11 bases. V dropped 4 bases and J dropped 6; count of bases not matched to a gene: 5. CDR1 is LGHNA and CDR2 is YNFKEQ in the germline V gene. This CDR3 contains 15 residues. CDR3 nucleotide sequence: TGTGCCAGCAGCCCAGTGGACAGGGGGCTTCAGCCCCAGCATTTT. This codes for CASSPVDRGLQPQHF.

V and J are TRBV6-2 or TRBV6-3 and TRBJ1-1, with D possibly TRBD1 on 6 matching bases. CDR3 size: 14 residues. Germline V lookup: CDR1 MNHEY, CDR2 SVGEGT. V was cut by 6 bases and J by 0 bases, with 11 bases left in between. This CDR3 is CASRRDNMNTEAFF. CDR3 DNA: TGTGCCAGCAGGCGGGACAACATGAACACTGAAGCTTTCTTT.

The V and J genes are TRBV28 and TRBJ2-7, with D perhaps TRBD1 (6 bases). The CDR3 extends over 13 amino acids. Germline V gene lookup returns CDR1 MDHEN and CDR2 SYDVKM. V dropped 5 bases and J dropped 6 bases, with 14 bases sitting between them. CDR3 bases: TGTGCCAGCAGTATCCCACAGGGCGGCGAGCAGTACTTC. Translation: CASSIPQGGEQYF.

This clonotype was picked up a small number of times. The genes are TRBV6-2 or TRBV6-3 and TRBJ2-5, with D perhaps assigned TRBD1 or TRBD2 (5 bases each). Germline V lookup: CDR1 MNHEY, CDR2 SVGEGT. The CDR3 consists of 14 residues. V lost 6 bases, J lost 2 bases, and 13 bases lay in between. CDR3 DNA sequence: TGTGCCAGCAGCCGGGGACCGTCGCAAGAGACCCAGTACTTC. Its translation is CASSRGPSQETQYF.

The chain links TRBV7-2 to TRBJ2-6, with no clear D. This CDR3 is 14 amino acids long. The germline V gene has CDR1 SGHTA and CDR2 FQGNSA. V was cut by 6 bases and J by 0 bases, with 6 bases left in between. In DNA form, the CDR3 reads TGTGCCAGCAGACCGGTCTCTGGGGCCAACGTCCTGACTTTC. It codes for CASRPVSGANVLTF.

In this sample, this clonotype turned up a few times. The chain links TRBV4-3 to TRBJ2-1, with D maybe TRBD1 (5 bases). Deletions cut 0 bases from V and 9 bases from J, with 21 bases between. CDR1 LGHNA and CDR2 YSLEER come from the germline V gene. This CDR3 has 17 residues. CDR3 sequence (DNA): TGCGCCAGCAGCCAAGATGGGGCAGGGTGGGGCCATAGTGAGCAGTTCTTC. Translated: CASSQDGAGWGHSEQFF.

V and J are TRBV7-9 and TRBJ2-5; possible D gene TRBD2, 6 bases. The ends were cut back, 5 bases at V and 3 bases at J, with 16 bases in the middle. The CDR3 runs to 15 residues. Per germline, CDR1 SEHNR and CDR2 FQNEAQ (reference sequence). CDR3 in amino acids: CASSAGTSGKETQYF. CDR3 DNA: TGTGCCAGCAGCGCTGGGACTTCGGGTAAAGAGACCCAGTACTTC.

This clonotype was recorded a few times. The rearrangement links TRBV9 to TRBJ2-7; D may correspond to TRBD1 or TRBD2 (5 bases each). V lost 0 bases and J lost 1, with 8 bases in between. Germline-derived CDR1 and CDR2 are SGDLS and YYNGEE. This CDR3 region has 14 residues. CDR3: CASSVGDLSYEQYF. The CDR3 DNA follows: TGTGCCAGCAGCGTAGGGGACCTATCCTACGAGCAGTACTTC.

Only one count was recorded for this clonotype. The junction differs from germline at one of its ends, possibly a read error. This chain uses TRBV20-1 with TRBJ2-1; TRBD2 matches 8 bases. The CDR3 runs 16 residues. Germline V gene sequence: CDR1 DFQATT, CDR2 SNEGSKA (reference sequence). The CDR3 bases are TGCAGTGCTCGGGGTCTTGGCGGGGGGATCTACAATGAGCGGTTCTTC. This codes for CSARGLGGGIYNERFF.

The chain is built from TRBV6-1 and TRBJ1-2; D gene ambiguous. V was pared by 8 bases and J by 5 bases, with 12 bases between. Germline V lookup: CDR1 MNHNS, CDR2 SASEGT. The length of the CDR3 is 12 residues. The CDR3 loop is CASHNWEYGYTF. The CDR3 DNA sequence: TGTGCCAGCCACAACTGGGAATATGGCTACACCTTC.

This clonotype has more than one count but fewer than ten. The genes are TRBV4-3 and TRBJ2-6; 8 nucleotides match TRBD1. This CDR3 has 17 amino acids. The V gene's germline CDR1 is LGHNA and CDR2 YSLEER. Trimming removed 4 bases from V and 3 bases from J; junction bases left unmatched: 8. CDR3 sequence: CASSRSQGAGGANVLTF. CDR3 nucleotide sequence: TGCGCCAGCAGCCGTTCCCAGGGGGCAGGTGGGGCCAACGTCCTGACTTTC.

The V and J genes are TRBV11-2 and TRBJ2-5; D tentatively fits TRBD1 or TRBD2 (6 bases each). The CDR3 loop spans 18 amino acids. Germline loops: CDR1 SGHAT, CDR2 FQNNGV. With 1 base removed from V and 2 bases from J, the gap between germline ends came to 20 bases. Here the CDR3 DNA reads TGTGCCAGCAGCTTAGGGGGGGCGGGACACCCTATTCAAGAGACCCAGTACTTC. Protein product: CASSLGGAGHPIQETQYF. The full variable domain, its missing parts supplied by reference TRBV11-2 and TRBJ2-5, is EAGVAQSPRYKIIEKRQSVAFWCNPISGHATLYWYQQILGQGPKLLIQFQNNGVVDDSQLPKDRFSAERLKGVDSTLKIQPAKLEDSAVYLCASSLGGAGHPIQETQYFGPGTRLLVL.

DNA for the CDR3: TGTGCCAGCAGCTTAGAAACTAGGTACCGGGGCTACACCTTC. This gives the protein CASSLETRYRGYTF. V and J are TRBV7-2 and TRBJ1-2; D unresolved. Trimming shortened V by 1 base and J by 8 bases, and 14 bases separated the two germline ends. Per germline, CDR1 SGHTA and CDR2 FQGNSA. The CDR3 loop spans 14 amino acids.

The V call is TRBV5-1, the J call TRBJ2-7, with 15 bases lining up with TRBD2. TRBJ2-5 matches the DNA end more closely, so the J call is doubtful. Germline values: CDR1 SGHRS, CDR2 YFSETQ. This CDR3 is 18 amino acids long. CDR3 sequence: CASSTPRTSGGGQETQYF. CDR3 bases: TGCGCCAGCAGCACACCTAGGACTAGCGGGGGGGGACAAGAGACCCAGTACTTC.

This clonotype came up once. The DNA of the CDR3 is TGCGCCAGCAGTCTGGACAGGGGCCCGGATCTGCCCCTCCACTTT. Residues: CASSLDRGPDLPLHF. V usage is TRBV5-1 and J usage is TRBJ1-6, with 9 positions matching TRBD1. Germline V lookup: CDR1 SGHRS, CDR2 YFSETQ. The CDR3 has 15 residues. V dropped 5 bases and J dropped 13; count of bases not matched to a gene: 13.

This clonotype has only a few counts. The chain employs TRBV7-9 and TRBJ2-1; 12 positions agree with TRBD2. Losses at the gene ends were 8 bases for V and 5 bases for J; bases not matched to a gene: 7. CDR3 length: 15 amino acids. From germline, CDR1 is SEHNR and CDR2 FQNEAQ (reference sequence). The CDR3 region is CASGRLAGAHNEQFF. CDR3 DNA: TGTGCCAGCGGAAGACTAGCGGGAGCTCACAATGAGCAGTTCTTC.

The rearrangement uses TRBV28 and TRBJ1-1; 9 bases match TRBD1. V lost 1 base and J lost 1; bases outside the gene matches: 7. Looked up from germline, CDR1 is MDHEN and CDR2 is SYDVKM. The CDR3 sequence is 17 residues long. CDR3 DNA: TGTGCCAGCAGTTTATCACGGACAGGGGACCCGAACACTGAAGCTTTCTTT. It translates to CASSLSRTGDPNTEAFF.

The chain carries TRBV3-1 and TRBJ2-2, with 11 bases that match TRBD2. CDR1 is LGHDT and CDR2 is YNNKEL in the germline V gene (reference sequence). The CDR3 has 13 amino acids. V lost 8 bases and J lost 7; bases outside the gene matches: 3. CDR3 bases: TGTGCCAGCGGGGGGACTAGCGGCGGGGAGCTGTTTTTT. It encodes CASGGTSGGELFF.

The rearrangement joins TRBV12-3 or TRBV12-4 to TRBJ1-2; 7 positions agree with TRBD1. Losses at the gene ends were 6 bases for V and 4 bases for J; bases not matched to a gene: 5. This CDR3 has 13 amino acids. DNA of the CDR3: TGTGCCAGCAGAGTGACAGGGTTCTATGGCTACACCTTC. It encodes CASRVTGFYGYTF.

This clonotype was counted a few times. The chain has TRBV29-1 and TRBJ1-2, with D possibly being TRBD1 (5 bases). Germline CDR1 is SQVTM and CDR2 is ANQGSEA. The CDR3 is 13 residues long. Between the trimmed V and J ends, which lost 2 bases and 8 bases, there was a span of 15 bases. DNA for the CDR3: TGCAGCGTTGAACCACAGGTTTCCCAGGGCTACACCTTC. Translating it yields CSVEPQVSQGYTF. The variable domain in full, with the rest retrieved from reference TRBV29-1 and TRBJ1-2, is SAVISQKPSRDICQRGTSLTIQCQVDSQVTMMFWYRQQPGQSLTLIATANQGSEATYESGFVIDKFPISRPNLTFSTLTVSNMSPEDSSIYLCSVEPQVSQGYTFGSGTRLTVV.

The J gene is TRBJ1-2, the V gene TRBV12-3 or TRBV12-4; possible D gene TRBD1, 5 bases. V shed 5 bases and J shed 7 bases, with 14 bases lying between them. The CDR3 is 13 residues long. The chain's CDR3 is CASSVDRISGYTF. The CDR3 coding sequence is TGTGCCAGCAGTGTCGACAGAATCTCTGGCTACACCTTC.

J is TRBJ2-2 and V is TRBV6-5; no reliable D call. V lost 6 bases, J lost 4 bases, and 6 bases lay in between. Germline CDR1 reads MNHEY; CDR2 reads SVGAGI. The CDR3 is 12 amino acids. CDR3 residues: CASSATTGELFF. The DNA of the CDR3 is TGTGCCAGCAGCGCAACCACCGGGGAGCTGTTTTTT.

This chain joins TRBV29-1 and TRBJ2-1; possibly TRBD1 or TRBD2 for D (5 bases each). The J call may be mistaken, given a closer DNA end match to TRBJ2-7. The CDR3 has 14 residues. Germline values: CDR1 SQVTM, CDR2 ANQGSEA. This CDR3 reads CSVAAGTGVYEQYF. CDR3 coding DNA: TGCAGCGTTGCCGCCGGGACCGGAGTGTACGAGCAGTACTTC.

This clonotype was detected a few times. The chain employs TRBV7-9 and TRBJ1-4, with D unresolved. CDR3 length equals 11 residues. From germline, CDR1 is SEHNR and CDR2 FQNEAQ (reference sequence). The V gene lost 0 bases and the J gene lost 13 bases, with 6 bases spanning the gap. CDR3 DNA: TGTGCCAGCAGCTTAGCCCAAAGACTGTTTTTT. Translation: CASSLAQRLFF.